The sequence of this T cell receptor (beta chain) was determined in a study of T cell responses to AZD1222 COVID-19 vaccine (dated by TCRdb to about 2021). With regard to the full study: A total of 233 trial participants underwent TCR sequencing, of whom about 200 received two doses of AZD1222 and 26 received two doses of the MenACWY control vaccine. Enrollment into the trials was organized by age into subgroups of 18-55, 56-69 and 70-plus years, and those subgroups contained about 160, 30 and 59 TCR-sequenced participants, respectively. Results the study describes overall, beyond this receptor: In the small 56-69-year group, the increase in depth fell short of significance, most likely because of low power. Participants were mostly white British and included more females than males, and it was suggested by the authors that clonal diversity may have been underestimated. The whole spike protein was spanned by vaccine-associated CD4 TCRs, and dominant responses were seen in regions 160-218 and 743-854. After two AZD1222 doses, spike-specific TCR breadth and depth were significantly higher than at day 0 and than in MenACWY recipients. Because no day 14 peak-response samples were available, repertoires were characterized only after the peak T cell response. Conclusions about previously exposed vaccinees are limited because only six or seven AZD1222 recipients were SARS-CoV-2 seropositive at baseline. Reportedly, almost half of the unique spike-specific TCRs recognized epitopes lying outside the regions that are mutated in the B.1.351 and B.1.1.7 variants.

To note about this clone: The clone's antigen remains unknown. It has no much larger one-base neighbor in the sample; base qualities were not kept.

According to the study, the label for this sample's time point signals: about 28 days (+/-7) after the second vaccine dose. AZD1222 recipients whose second dose came at about 4 weeks and those whose second dose came at about 12 weeks were combined into one group, since spike-specific TCR depth and breadth did not differ between the two schedules. Vaccinee samples were obtained from the UK trials COV001 and COV002, which included a single-blind randomized controlled phase 2/3 trial of AZD1222 (ChAdOx1 nCoV-19) in healthy adults. For TCRbeta chain sequencing, PBMC samples from trial participants were taken at day 0 and at day 28 after the second dose. The CDR3 regions of human TCRbeta chains were analyzed by immunosequencing. In the paper's pipeline: Repertoire TCRs were matched against a reference library of SARS-CoV-2-specific TCRs generated with the MIRA antigen-specificity platform. Breadth meant the fraction of unique TCRs that were SARS-CoV-2-associated, whereas depth meant the fraction of total T cells that were SARS-CoV-2-associated. Each spike-specific TCR was assigned to its reactive spike region and to a CD4 or CD8 class using the MIRA data. Log10-transformed breadth and depth values were compared by one-way ANOVA with Sidak's multiple comparisons tests. TCRdb stores this immuneACCESS table with in-frame sequences only. Part of the clones is absent; in the studies checked, under half of the shortfall reflects unresolved V genes, and no reason is known for the rest. D and trimming were read from the DNA, whereas the V and J calls and clone size are those reported in that table. This sample holds about 73,000 clones; 90% were observed only once. The leading ten clones occupy around 1.5% of the sample.

The CDR3 holds 15 amino acids from the cysteine to the phenylalanine. Only the CDR3 DNA is retained, 45 bases long and in frame from the first base. At the junction V is shortened by 0 bases and J by 0 bases, with 7 bases in between. According to the germline V gene, CDR1 reads MNHEY and CDR2 reads SVGAGI. The chain links TRBV6-5 with TRBJ2-3; no D segment can be confidently identified. Sequences were derived from peripheral blood, sampled 28 days after the second AZD1222 dose. The receptor was isolated from an adult who received the AZD1222 COVID-19 vaccine. The DNA sequence is as follows: TGTGCCAGCAGTTACTCGGGCATTAGCACAGATACGCAGTATTTT. The resulting protein is CASSYSGISTDTQYF.